The text below deals with one TCR beta chain. Its target antigen remains unknown. Base qualities were left out, and no much larger clone turns up one base away. Trimming accounts for 11 bases at V and 2 bases at J, while the number of junction bases matched to no gene is 8. Taken from cysteine to phenylalanine, the CDR3 has 14 residues. The CDR3 DNA has 42 bases and is translated from base 1. The germline V gene (reference sequence) gives CDR1 as SEHNR and CDR2 as FQNEAQ. Each collaborating institution followed its own protocols to collect whole blood in K2EDTA tubes. For TCRbeta analysis, collaborators shipped samples in one of three forms: frozen whole blood, isolated PBMCs, or DNA extracted from either of those sample types. TCRbeta CDR3 regions were amplified from genomic DNA using the immunoSEQ Assay, a bias-controlled multiplex PCR. Per the authors' processing: The number of nucleated cells in each sample was estimated by amplification of reference gene primers within the assay. To quantify the absolute abundance of each unique TCRbeta CDR3 rearrangement, sequence reads were collapsed and filtered. For each sample, productive Simpson clonality was calculated as the square root of Simpson's diversity index across productive rearrangements. Here the immuneACCESS table is served through TCRdb, limited to in-frame sequences with V and J called. Missing clones are a known gap in these copies; in checked studies unresolved V genes cover under half, and the rest lacks a known reason. The V and J calls and clone size were taken over from that table, and D and trimming were inferred from the DNA. The sample profile shows over 200,000 clones; 88% of them were found once. The ten largest clones represent 0.65% to 0.85% of the sample.

These data come from a study of blood T cell repertoires in COVID-19 (dated by TCRdb to about 2020). Turning to the overall study: The collaborator samples originated in the United States, Italy and Spain and spanned the acute and convalescent phases of COVID-19. Where HLA class I and class II types were available, the types were taken from metadata supplied by the sample provider, not from assay-based typing. A de-identified subject ID, COVID-19 status, age in years and sex were almost always included in the sample metadata. The prospective study material was composed of cDNA or gDNA derived from T cells, B-cell-depleted T cells, or PBMCs. The repertoires were made available in a free public database intended to serve as a resource for research on the immune response to SARS-CoV-2. Subjects who had been exposed to COVID-19, were actively infected with it, or had recovered from it provided the deeply sampled blood TCRbeta repertoires that made up the dataset. Samples came from the ongoing ImmuneRACE study (first 160 participants) plus 1,254 subjects from 6 global collaborators. Points the paper makes about the study in general: The amount of clinical and demographic metadata varied by source and participant and was provided uncurated.

This TCR was recovered from a man aged 40-55 years with acute or convalescent COVID-19. The V and J segments used are TRBV7-9 and TRBJ2-3, with 9 bases matching TRBD2. The sequenced sample was peripheral blood. In nucleotides, the sequence is TGTGCCGGAGGGCTAGCGGGGTTCACAGATACGCAGTATTTT. The encoded protein is CAGGLAGFTDTQYF.